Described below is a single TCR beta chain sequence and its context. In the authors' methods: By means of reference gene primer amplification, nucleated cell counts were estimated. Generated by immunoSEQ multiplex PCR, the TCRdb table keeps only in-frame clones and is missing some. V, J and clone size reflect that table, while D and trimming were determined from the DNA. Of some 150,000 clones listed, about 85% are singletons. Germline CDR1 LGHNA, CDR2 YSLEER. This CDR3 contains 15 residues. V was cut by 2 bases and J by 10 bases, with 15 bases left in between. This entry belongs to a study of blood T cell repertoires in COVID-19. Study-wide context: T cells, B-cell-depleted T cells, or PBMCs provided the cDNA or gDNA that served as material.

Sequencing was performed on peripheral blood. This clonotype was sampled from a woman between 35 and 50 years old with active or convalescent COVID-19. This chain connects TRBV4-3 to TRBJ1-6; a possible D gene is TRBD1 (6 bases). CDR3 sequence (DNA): TGCGCCAGCAGCCAACTAATACAGGGAGGGTCACCCCTCCACTTT. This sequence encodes CASSQLIQGGSPLHF.